The source of this T cell receptor (beta chain) is a study of T cell responses to AZD1222 COVID-19 vaccine listed by TCRdb under 2021. Study-level background: TCR sequencing covered roughly 230 trial participants: roughly 200 given two doses of AZD1222 and 26 given two doses of MenACWY control vaccine. Trial participants were enrolled by age into subgroups of 18-55, 56-69 and 70-plus years, and around 140, 26 and 57 TCR-sequenced participants, respectively, were included in these subgroups. What the research found in general, with its limitations: Most participants were white British and females outnumbered males, and the authors suggested that clonal diversity may have been underestimated. Epitopes outside the regions mutated in the B.1.351 and B.1.1.7 variants were reportedly recognized by nearly half of the unique spike-specific TCRs. After two AZD1222 doses, both the breadth and the depth of spike-specific TCRs were significantly higher than at day 0 and than in MenACWY recipients. Conclusions about previously exposed vaccinees are limited, since just a handful of AZD1222 recipients were seropositive for SARS-CoV-2 at baseline. No day 14 peak-response samples were available, so repertoires were characterized only after the peak T cell response. In the small 56-69-year group, the increase in depth fell short of significance, most likely because of low power. CD4 TCRs associated with the vaccine covered the entire spike protein, and the dominant responses were in regions 160-218 and 743-854.

Taken with the paper, the label for time point translates to: about 28 days (+/-7) after the second vaccine dose. AZD1222 recipients given second doses at about 4 weeks or at about 12 weeks were pooled, since spike-specific TCR depth and breadth were not found to differ between the two schedules. Vaccinee samples came from UK trials COV001 and COV002, including a single-blind randomized controlled phase 2/3 trial of AZD1222 (ChAdOx1 nCoV-19) in healthy adults. For TCRbeta chain sequencing, PBMC samples were collected from trial participants at day 0 and at day 28 after the second dose. The CDR3 regions of human TCRbeta chains were analyzed by immunosequencing. Concerning the study's data processing: TCRs in the repertoires were matched against a reference library of SARS-CoV-2-specific TCRs that had been generated with the MIRA antigen-specificity platform. Breadth was defined as the fraction of unique TCRs that were SARS-CoV-2-associated, and depth was defined as the fraction of total T cells that were SARS-CoV-2-associated. Using the MIRA data, every spike-specific TCR was mapped to the spike region that the TCR reacted to and assigned to either a CD4 or a CD8 class. Log10-transformed breadth and depth values were compared by one-way ANOVA with Sidak's multiple comparisons tests. TCRdb took this table from immuneACCESS and kept in-frame rearrangements with V and J called. Such tables lack part of the clones; where checked against another copy, unresolved V genes explain under half of the gap, and the rest is unexplained. V, J and clone size derive from that table, while D and trimming were established from the DNA sequence. The sample records approximately 120,000 clones, more than 80% of which are singletons. Clones ranked in the top ten supply approximately 4.7% of the sample.

This clone was seen more than once but under ten times. The specificity of this receptor is unknown. Qualities for individual bases were not recorded, and no much larger clone is one base off. CDR1 and CDR2 are drawn from the germline V gene (reference sequence): SEHNR, FQNEAQ. Spanning cysteine to phenylalanine, the CDR3 consists of 14 amino acids. Only the CDR3 DNA is retained, 42 bases long and in frame from the first base. V is cut by 6 bases and J by 4 bases, and the space between the germline ends is 15 bases. The sequence links TRBV7-9 to TRBJ2-5; D gene: possibly TRBD1, on 6 matching bases. The sample in question was peripheral blood, obtained 28 days after the second AZD1222 dose. The receptor was isolated from an adult who received the AZD1222 COVID-19 vaccine. The CDR3 region has the sequence CASRFKGVGETQYF. At the DNA level, the sequence is TGTGCCAGCAGGTTCAAGGGGGTAGGAGAGACCCAGTACTTC.